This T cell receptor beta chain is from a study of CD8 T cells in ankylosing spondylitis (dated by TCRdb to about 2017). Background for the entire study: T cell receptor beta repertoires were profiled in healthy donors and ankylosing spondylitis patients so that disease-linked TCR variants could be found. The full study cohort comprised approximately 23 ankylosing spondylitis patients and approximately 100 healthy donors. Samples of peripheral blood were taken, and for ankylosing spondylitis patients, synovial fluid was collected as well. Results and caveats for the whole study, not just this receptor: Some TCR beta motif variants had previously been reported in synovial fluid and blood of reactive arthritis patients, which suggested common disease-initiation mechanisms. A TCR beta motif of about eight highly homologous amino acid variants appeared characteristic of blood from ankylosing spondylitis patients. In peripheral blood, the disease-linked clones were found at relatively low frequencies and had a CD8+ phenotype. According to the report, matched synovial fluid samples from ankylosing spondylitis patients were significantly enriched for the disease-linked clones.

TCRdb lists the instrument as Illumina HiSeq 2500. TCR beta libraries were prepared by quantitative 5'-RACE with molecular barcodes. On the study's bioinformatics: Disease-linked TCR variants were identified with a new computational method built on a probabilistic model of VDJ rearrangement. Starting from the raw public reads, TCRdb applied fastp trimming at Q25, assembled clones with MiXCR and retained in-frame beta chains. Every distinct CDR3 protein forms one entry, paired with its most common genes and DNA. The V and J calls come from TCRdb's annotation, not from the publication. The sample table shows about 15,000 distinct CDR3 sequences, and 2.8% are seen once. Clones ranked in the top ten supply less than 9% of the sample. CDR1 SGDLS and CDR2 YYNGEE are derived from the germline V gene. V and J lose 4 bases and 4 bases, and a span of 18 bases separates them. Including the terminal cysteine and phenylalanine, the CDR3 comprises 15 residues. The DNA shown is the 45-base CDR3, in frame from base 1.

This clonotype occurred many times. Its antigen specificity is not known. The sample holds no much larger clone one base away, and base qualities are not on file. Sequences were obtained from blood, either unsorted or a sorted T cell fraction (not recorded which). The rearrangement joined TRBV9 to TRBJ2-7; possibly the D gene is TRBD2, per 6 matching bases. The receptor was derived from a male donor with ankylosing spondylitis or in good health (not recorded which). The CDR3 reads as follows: CASSPHDGAGYEQYF. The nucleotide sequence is TGTGCCAGCAGCCCCCATGATGGGGCGGGATACGAGCAGTACTTC. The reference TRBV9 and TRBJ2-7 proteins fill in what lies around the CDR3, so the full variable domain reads DSGVTQTPKHLITATGQRVTLRCSPRSGDLSVYWYQQSLDQGLQFLIQYYNGEERAKGNILERFSAQQFPDLHSELNLSSLELGDSALYFCASSPHDGAGYEQYFGPGTRLTVT.